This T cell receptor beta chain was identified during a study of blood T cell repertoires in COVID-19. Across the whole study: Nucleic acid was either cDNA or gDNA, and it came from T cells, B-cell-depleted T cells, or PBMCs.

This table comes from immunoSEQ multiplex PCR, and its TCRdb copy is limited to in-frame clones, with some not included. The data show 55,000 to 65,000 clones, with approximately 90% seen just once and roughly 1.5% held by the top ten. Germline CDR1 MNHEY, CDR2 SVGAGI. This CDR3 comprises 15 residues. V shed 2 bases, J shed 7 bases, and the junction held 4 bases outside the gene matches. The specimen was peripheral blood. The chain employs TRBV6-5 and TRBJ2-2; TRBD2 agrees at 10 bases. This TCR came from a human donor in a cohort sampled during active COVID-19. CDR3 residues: CASSYLAGAGGELFF. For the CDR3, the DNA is TGTGCCAGCAGTTACCTAGCGGGAGCCGGCGGGGAGCTGTTTTTT.